What follows are 25 T cell receptor beta chains derived from one specimen sequenced in a study of blood T cell repertoires in COVID-19. This table comes from immunoSEQ multiplex PCR, and its TCRdb copy is limited to in-frame clones, with some not included. This table holds about 380,000 clones, approximately 89% found once. The sequencing input was PBMCs or T cells enriched from blood (not recorded which). These receptors were collected from a man aged 25 to 40 who had recovered from COVID-19.

V and J are TRBV10-3 and TRBJ2-5, with TRBD1 as a possible D gene (6 bases). V was trimmed by 8 bases and J by 3 bases, leaving 13 bases between them. The germline V gene encodes CDR1 ENHRY and CDR2 SYGVKD. The CDR3 has 13 residues. The DNA of the CDR3 is TGTGCCATCCAAGGGGGTCGAGAAGAGACCCAGTACTTC. This gives the protein CAIQGGREETQYF.

V is TRBV5-8 and J is TRBJ1-6, with D perhaps matching TRBD1 (5 bases). Germline V gene data show CDR1 as SGHTS and CDR2 as YDEGEE. V was clipped by 0 bases and J by 15 bases, with 10 bases between them. The CDR3 covers 12 residues. The CDR3 protein is CASSLELRVLHF. CDR3 DNA: TGTGCCAGCAGCTTGGAGCTCAGGGTCCTCCACTTT.

The chain uses TRBV30 and TRBJ1-5; 7 bases are a match to TRBD1. Germline V CDR1 and CDR2: GTSNPN, SVGIG (reference sequence). J was trimmed by 2 bases and V by 5 bases; bases with no gene match: 0. The CDR3 runs 12 residues. CDR3 residues: CAWGQGNQPQHF. The CDR3 coding sequence is TGTGCCTGGGGACAGGGCAATCAGCCCCAGCATTTT.

The chain employs TRBV7-9 and TRBJ2-7; 9 bases map to TRBD1. The CDR3 contains 18 residues. J was trimmed by 0 bases and V by 2 bases; bases with no gene match: 11. Germline CDR1 reads SEHNR; CDR2 reads FQNEAQ (reference sequence). CDR3 sequence reads: CASSLWPFGQGSSYEQYF. For the CDR3, the DNA is TGTGCCAGCAGCTTATGGCCGTTCGGACAGGGGTCCTCCTACGAGCAGTACTTC.

This clone has only a few counts. This rearrangement joins TRBV18 to TRBJ1-2; TRBD1 might be the D (6 bases). This CDR3 has 12 amino acids. V was clipped by 8 bases and J by 10 bases, with 17 bases between them. CDR1 KGHSH and CDR2 LQKENI come from the germline V gene. The CDR3 is CASRQVSQDYTF. DNA for the CDR3: TGTGCCAGCAGACAGGTCTCCCAAGACTACACCTTC.

This clone was seen once. This sequence joins TRBV6-5 and TRBJ2-7, with 12 positions matching TRBD1. Germline V gives CDR1 MNHEY, CDR2 SVGAGI. Losses at the gene ends were 7 bases for V and 5 bases for J; bases not matched to a gene: 6. This CDR3 region has 14 residues. This chain's CDR3 is CASNPGQGAHEQYF. DNA of the CDR3: TGTGCCAGCAATCCGGGACAGGGGGCTCACGAGCAGTACTTC.

The chain links TRBV7-2 to TRBJ2-1; D is perhaps TRBD2 (5 bases). The germline V and J ends were trimmed by 2 bases and 0 bases, with 14 bases remaining between them. Looked up from germline, CDR1 is SGHTA and CDR2 is FQGNSA. CDR3 length equals 17 residues. This chain's CDR3 is CASSLKPRGPSYNEQFF. In DNA, the CDR3 is TGTGCCAGCAGCTTAAAGCCCCGGGGTCCCTCCTACAATGAGCAGTTCTTC.

The genes are TRBV6-4 and TRBJ2-3; no definite D call. Trimming removed 0 bases at V and 3 bases at J, with 7 bases between. The CDR3 runs 14 residues. Germline CDR1 reads MRHNA; CDR2 reads SNTAGT. In DNA form, the CDR3 reads TGTGCCAGCAGTGACTCAGGCGGAACAGATACGCAGTATTTT. It yields the protein CASSDSGGTDTQYF.

This clone was observed once. The J gene is TRBJ2-7, the V gene TRBV7-8, with TRBD2 identical over 13 bases. The germline V gene encodes CDR1 SGHVS and CDR2 FQNEAQ. V shed 5 bases and J 4 bases; nucleotides not matched to a gene: 5. The CDR3 sequence is 15 residues long. CDR3 residues: CASSPRLAGGYEQYF. CDR3 nucleotides: TGTGCCAGCAGCCCGAGACTAGCGGGGGGATACGAGCAGTACTTC.

The chain uses TRBV11-2 and TRBJ1-6; D is ambiguous. The CDR3 covers 17 residues. From germline, CDR1 is SGHAT and CDR2 FQNNGV. The germline V and J ends were trimmed by 2 bases and 0 bases, with 11 bases remaining between them. The CDR3 is CASSLKAYSSYNSPLHF. The CDR3 DNA follows: TGTGCCAGCAGCTTAAAAGCGTATAGCTCCTATAATTCACCCCTCCACTTT.

This clone is a singleton in its sample. The V and J genes are TRBV7-9 and TRBJ1-2, with a possible D match to TRBD1 (6 bases). The CDR3 contains 14 residues. Germline V gives CDR1 SEHNR, CDR2 FQNEAQ (reference sequence). V lost 5 bases, J lost 5 bases, and 15 bases lay in between. The CDR3 DNA reads as TGTGCCAGCAGCGCAAGCCCCACAGGGTATGGCTACACCTTC. It codes for CASSASPTGYGYTF.

V is TRBV30 and J is TRBJ1-2; D unresolved. V was shortened by 2 bases and J by 9 bases, with 10 bases between the two germline ends. The CDR3 has 11 residues. CDR1 and CDR2 (germline): GTSNPN, SVGIG (reference sequence). The CDR3, as DNA: TGTGCCTGGAGTATCCCGGGAAGCTACACCTTC. Its protein is CAWSIPGSYTF.

V and J are TRBV4-2 and TRBJ2-7, with TRBD1 as a possible D gene (5 bases). CDR3 size: 14 residues. CDR1 LGHNA and CDR2 YNFKEQ come from the germline V gene. Deletions cut 1 base from V and 3 bases from J, with 10 bases between. CDR3 loop: CASSQVDMNYEQYF. In DNA form, the CDR3 reads TGTGCCAGCAGCCAAGTGGACATGAACTACGAGCAGTACTTC.

The chain joins TRBV4-1 to TRBJ1-1; a weak D match, TRBD1 (5 bases). From germline, CDR1 is MGHRA and CDR2 YSYEKL. Trimming pared 2 bases from V and 5 bases from J, leaving 12 bases between. This CDR3 spans 14 amino acids. Written as DNA, the CDR3 is TGCGCCAGCAGCCAACCCACACGGGGGACTGAAGCTTTCTTT. Its translation is CASSQPTRGTEAFF.

The chain links TRBV6-5 to TRBJ1-6, with 8 bases matching TRBD1. Trimming removed 6 bases from V and 9 bases from J; junction bases left unmatched: 4. The CDR3 is made up of 13 amino acids. The germline V gene encodes CDR1 MNHEY and CDR2 SVGAGI. The CDR3 DNA is TGTGCCAGCAGCGGACAGGGAGGTTCACCCCTCCACTTT. Encoded protein: CASSGQGGSPLHF.

J is TRBJ2-7 and V is TRBV2, with 10 nucleotides matching TRBD1. The length of the CDR3 is 16 residues. V was pared by 8 bases and J by 0 bases, with 10 bases of the junction left unmatched. Looked up from germline, CDR1 is SNHLY and CDR2 is FYNNEI. In nucleotides, the CDR3 is TGTGCCAGCCGGGACAGGGGATTAATGAGCTCCTACGAGCAGTACTTC. Translation: CASRDRGLMSSYEQYF.

Notes on this clone: The sample contains more than one DNA sequence encoding this CDR3. The rearrangement uses TRBV9 and TRBJ1-4; the D gene is possibly TRBD1 (5 bases). V lost 2 bases, J lost 0 bases, and 8 bases lay in between. The CDR3 has 15 amino acids. In germline, CDR1 is SGDLS, CDR2 YYNGEE. CDR3 region: CASSVSGTTNEKLFF. The CDR3 DNA sequence: TGTGCCAGCAGCGTTTCAGGGACAACTAATGAAAAACTGTTTTTT.

The V and J genes are TRBV5-4 and TRBJ2-4; 7 nucleotides agree with TRBD1. The CDR3 runs 16 residues. The junction had 13 bases not matched to a gene; V was cut back by 4 bases and J by 6 bases. Germline V gene data show CDR1 as SGHNT and CDR2 as YYREEE (reference sequence). The CDR3 sequence is CASSGQVRGLGNIQYF. In DNA, the CDR3 is TGTGCCAGCAGCGGACAGGTTAGGGGGCTAGGAAACATTCAGTACTTC.

The V call is TRBV6-2 or TRBV6-3, the J call TRBJ1-1; the D gene is possibly TRBD1 (6 bases). Germline CDR1 reads MNHEY; CDR2 reads SVGEGT. The CDR3 extends over 15 amino acids. With 2 bases removed from V and 2 bases from J, the gap between germline ends came to 12 bases. The CDR3, as DNA: TGTGCCAGCAGTTACGCCGGGACAATCAACACTGAAGCTTTCTTT. Its protein product is CASSYAGTINTEAFF.

V and J are TRBV2 and TRBJ1-2; TRBD1 aligns across 7 bases. Looked up from germline, CDR1 is SNHLY and CDR2 is FYNNEI. The CDR3 is 16 residues long. The junction had 10 bases not matched to a gene; V was cut back by 3 bases and J by 3 bases. CDR3 region: CASSDTMTGNYYGYTF. The CDR3 nucleotides are TGTGCCAGCAGTGACACCATGACAGGGAACTACTATGGCTACACCTTC. Full variable domain (missing parts from reference TRBV2 and TRBJ1-2): EPEVTQTPSHQVTQMGQEVILRCVPISNHLYFYWYRQILGQKVEFLVSFYNNEISEKSEIFDDQFSVERPDGSNFTLKIRSTKLEDSAMYFCASSDTMTGNYYGYTFGSGTRLTVV.

This clone was observed once. The CDR3 region is CASSLGGGNYGYTF. CDR3 DNA sequence: TGTGCCAGCAGCTTAGGGGGAGGAAACTATGGCTACACCTTC. This chain connects TRBV7-8 to TRBJ1-2, with D unresolved. V gave up 1 base and J gave up 2 bases, with 8 bases separating them. This CDR3 region has 14 residues. CDR1 and CDR2 (germline): SGHVS, FQNEAQ.

This clone has just one count. This chain uses TRBV18 with TRBJ2-3; D is ambiguous. CDR3 length: 14 residues. V dropped 3 bases and J dropped 1 base, with 8 bases sitting between them. The V gene's germline CDR1 is KGHSH and CDR2 LQKENI. CDR3 protein: CASSPVAGTDTQYF. CDR3 nucleotides: TGTGCCAGCTCACCTGTCGCAGGCACAGATACGCAGTATTTT.

CDR3 loop: CASSSQGEVTEAFF. CDR3 sequence (DNA): TGCGCCAGCAGCTCTCAGGGCGAGGTCACTGAAGCTTTCTTT. This chain joins TRBV5-1 and TRBJ1-1; D is perhaps TRBD1 (5 bases). V lost 3 bases, J lost 4 bases, and 13 bases lay in between. Per germline, CDR1 SGHRS and CDR2 YFSETQ. The CDR3 is made up of 14 amino acids. Based on the CDR3 plus reference TRBV5-1 and TRBJ1-1, the full variable domain is KAGVTQTPRYLIKTRGQQVTLSCSPISGHRSVSWYQQTPGQGLQFLFEYFSETQRNKGNFPGRFSGRQFSNSRSEMNVSTLELGDSALYLCASSSQGEVTEAFFGQGTRLTVV.

The chain combines TRBV6-5 with TRBJ2-3; 8 nucleotides align to TRBD2. Losses at the gene ends were 9 bases for V and 2 bases for J; bases not matched to a gene: 7. Per the germline V gene, CDR1 is MNHEY and CDR2 is SVGAGI. The CDR3 is 14 residues long. The CDR3 is CASEGGGFTDTQYF. CDR3 in DNA: TGTGCCAGTGAGGGCGGGGGGTTCACAGATACGCAGTATTTT.

The chain links TRBV6-5 to TRBJ2-3; TRBD2 agrees at 8 bases. Germline lookup yields CDR1 MNHEY and CDR2 SVGAGI. The V segment lost 2 bases and the J segment 1 base; nucleotides outside the gene matches: 2. The CDR3 runs 15 residues. The CDR3 region is CASSYQLAGTDTQYF. CDR3 nucleotides: TGTGCCAGCAGTTACCAACTAGCGGGCACAGATACGCAGTATTTT.